Listed below are T cell receptor beta chains from one sample, sequenced in a study of blood T cell repertoires in COVID-19. Assay: immunoSEQ multiplex PCR; the TCRdb copy retains only in-frame clones and omits some. This table has about 17,000 clones, 78% appearing once. Sequences were obtained from peripheral blood. Every receptor here comes from a man in his 60s with active or convalescent COVID-19. Both conserved end residues are part of each CDR3. Each record gives: J gene, V gene, CDR3 protein.

TRBJ1-2	TRBV6-5	CASERNSDGYTF
TRBJ2-2	TRBV11-2	CASSSIRGNTGELFF
TRBJ2-1	TRBV3-1/TRBV3-2	CASSRGRDREQFF
TRBJ2-1	TRBV7-9	CASSRQGTIYNEQFF
TRBJ2-2	TRBV3-1/TRBV3-2	CASDPGRGTGELFF
TRBJ2-7	TRBV6-5	CARIGDREVFEQYF
TRBJ1-6	TRBV6-5	CASSYSVRIHSGPLHF
TRBJ2-1	TRBV10-1	CASSETSGGPGEQFF
TRBJ2-3	TRBV5-1	CASTPGGSGRTDTQYF
TRBJ2-7	TRBV27	CASSLRTGGPYEQYF
TRBJ2-7	TRBV4-1	CASSLQVGYEQYF
TRBJ1-1	TRBV14	CASSRQGVTEAFF
TRBJ2-1	TRBV6-1	CASSDLAGVTSYNEQFF
TRBJ2-2	TRBV4-1	CASSQLGSSGELFF